These 22 T cell receptor beta chains originate from one sample sequenced in a study of blood T cells in healthy people across ages. A second roughly 6 to 11 cycle PCR used barcoded and J-beta primers. TCRdb redid the calling of the 5' RACE reads with MiXCR, one entry per CDR3 protein. The table includes some 640,000 distinct CDR3 sequences, less than 35% detected once. Sequencing was carried out using blood. All receptors come from an elderly woman in good health.

The DNA of the CDR3 is TGTGCCTGGAAGGTTCTGGGACAGAACTATGGCTACACCTTC. It yields the protein CAWKVLGQNYGYTF. V usage is TRBV30 and J usage is TRBJ1-2; 7 bases fit TRBD1. With 4 bases clipped from V and 2 bases from J, the junction kept 7 bases outside the gene matches. This CDR3 spans 14 amino acids. Germline assignment: CDR1 GTSNPN and CDR2 SVGIG (reference sequence).

A few counts support this clonotype. This chain joins TRBV6-2 or TRBV6-3 and TRBJ1-1; D is uncertain. In germline, CDR1 is MNHEY, CDR2 SVGEGT. Trimming left V 11 bases short and J 3 bases short, with 13 bases between. The CDR3 consists of 12 residues. CDR3 in DNA: TGTGCCTCTGGGGAGAGCCACACTGAAGCTTTCTTT. This codes for CASGESHTEAFF.

Only a few counts were recorded for this clonotype. The CDR3 sequence: CASSLGTMHQWSPLHF. Written as DNA, the CDR3 is TGTGCCAGCAGCTTGGGGACCATGCACCAGTGGTCACCCCTCCACTTT. The chain uses TRBV5-6 and TRBJ1-6; D is unclear. Trimming pared 0 bases from V and 10 bases from J, leaving 17 bases between. Germline loops: CDR1 SGHDT, CDR2 YYEEEE. The CDR3 is made up of 16 amino acids.

This clonotype was detected ten times or more. The genes are TRBV7-2 and TRBJ1-1; 10 bases line up with TRBD1. This CDR3 contains 14 residues. Trimming at V came to 4 bases and at J to 5 bases, leaving 4 bases not matched to a gene. Germline V CDR1 and CDR2: SGHTA, FQGNSA. In DNA form, the CDR3 reads TGTGCCAGCAGCTCACGACAGGGGGCGACTGAAGCTTTCTTT. As protein: CASSSRQGATEAFF.

For this clonotype: With a much larger clone just one base away, this may be a read error. The rearrangement joins TRBV6-6 to TRBJ2-5; 8 positions match TRBD1. The DNA end favors TRBJ2-4, so the J call may be wrong. The CDR3 totals 13 residues. CDR1 is MNHNY and CDR2 is SVGAGI in the germline V gene (reference sequence). CDR3 residues: CASSLRGRSIQYF. The CDR3 DNA follows: TGTGCCAGCAGCCTCAGGGGGCGCAGCATTCAGTACTTC.

There are many counts of this clonotype. V and J are TRBV7-2 and TRBJ1-1; 10 nucleotides match TRBD1. The ends lost 5 bases at V and 11 bases at J; junction bases unmatched: 11. The CDR3 is made up of 14 amino acids. Germline lookup yields CDR1 SGHTA and CDR2 FQGNSA. The CDR3 loop is CASSQIDRGRLAFF. CDR3 nucleotide sequence: TGTGCCAGCAGCCAAATCGACAGGGGGCGATTGGCTTTCTTT.

This clonotype was seen only a few times. The rearrangement uses TRBV7-2 and TRBJ1-1; possibly TRBD1 for D (5 bases). V was shortened by 2 bases and J by 5 bases, with 12 bases between the two germline ends. The germline gives CDR1 SGHTA, CDR2 FQGNSA. CDR3 size: 14 residues. As DNA, the CDR3 is TGTGCCAGCAGCTTACTATCCCGGGGGACTGAAGCTTTCTTT. Translating it yields CASSLLSRGTEAFF.

The chain joins TRBV7-2 to TRBJ2-1; perhaps TRBD2 as D (6 bases). V was cut by 1 base and J by 5 bases, with 9 bases left in between. This CDR3 contains 14 residues. The germline CDR1 and CDR2 sequences are SGHTA and FQGNSA. The CDR3 reads CASSLGGTHNEQFF. CDR3 nucleotides: TGTGCCAGCAGCTTAGGCGGGACTCACAATGAGCAGTTCTTC.

In DNA form, the CDR3 reads TGTGCCAGCAGTTCCCAGGGGGGGGGGATGAGCAATCAGCCCCAGCATTTT. This translates into CASSSQGGGMSNQPQHF. This chain uses TRBV7-9 with TRBJ1-5; 7 bases line up with TRBD1. Trimming at V came to 6 bases and at J to 1 base, leaving 12 bases not matched to a gene. Germline-derived CDR1 and CDR2 are SEHNR and FQNEAQ (reference sequence). CDR3 length: 17 amino acids.

This clonotype was picked up many times. The rearrangement joins TRBV30 to TRBJ2-7; D may be TRBD1 (6 bases). This CDR3 has 14 residues. In germline, CDR1 is GTSNPN, CDR2 SVGIG (reference sequence). The ends were cut back, 0 bases at V and 0 bases at J, with 9 bases in the middle. CDR3 amino acids: CAWSVSGVSYEQYF. The CDR3 DNA reads TGTGCCTGGAGTGTTTCAGGGGTCTCCTACGAGCAGTACTTC.

This clonotype was detected many times. The rearrangement links TRBV19 to TRBJ1-2, with D perhaps matching TRBD1 (6 bases). The CDR3 has 14 amino acids. V was shortened by 7 bases and J by 3 bases, with 15 bases between the two germline ends. CDR1 LNHDA and CDR2 SQIVND come from the germline V gene (reference sequence). DNA for the CDR3: TGTGCCAGTATGCCCCGAGGGACATACTATGGCTACACCTTC. This gives the protein CASMPRGTYYGYTF.

This clonotype was observed a single time. This may arise from a read error, as a much more abundant clone is one base away. The V and J genes are TRBV6-2 or TRBV6-3 and TRBJ2-3; D gene ambiguous. Trimming left V 4 bases short and J 11 bases short, with 13 bases between. This CDR3 region has 12 residues. Germline lookup yields CDR1 MNHEY and CDR2 SVGEGT. CDR3 residues: CASSSSSLKQYF. DNA for the CDR3: TGTGCCAGCAGTTCTTCAAGTCTAAAGCAGTATTTT.

Remarks on this clonotype: A junction end diverges from the germline sequence, so it may reflect a read error. This chain links TRBV29-1 with TRBJ2-1; D is unresolved. The germline CDR1 and CDR2 sequences are SQVTM and ANQGSEA. This CDR3 region has 16 residues. CDR3 residues: CSSAPRSDRQYNKQFF. The CDR3 DNA is TGCAGCTCCGCCCCCCGGTCGGACCGGCAGTACAATAAGCAGTTCTTC.

At least ten counts were recorded for this clonotype. The DNA for the CDR3 is TGTGCCAGCAGCATACGGCAGAACACAGATACGCAGTATTTT. Translation gives CASSIRQNTDTQYF. This chain joins TRBV21-1 and TRBJ2-3. TRBV21-1 is an annotated pseudogene. CDR3 length: 14 residues.

There are a few counts of this clonotype. The V call is TRBV5-1, the J call TRBJ1-4, with D possibly being TRBD1 (5 bases). This CDR3 region has 14 residues. Per germline, CDR1 SGHRS and CDR2 YFSETQ. Trimming took 3 bases from V and 7 from J, leaving 13 bases between them. The CDR3 DNA reads as TGCGCCAGCAGCTACCGTAGCCAGGGTGAAAAACTGTTTTTT. Translation gives CASSYRSQGEKLFF. Full variable domain (missing parts from reference TRBV5-1 and TRBJ1-4): KAGVTQTPRYLIKTRGQQVTLSCSPISGHRSVSWYQQTPGQGLQFLFEYFSETQRNKGNFPGRFSGRQFSNSRSEMNVSTLELGDSALYLCASSYRSQGEKLFFGSGTQLSVL.

This chain connects TRBV7-3 to TRBJ2-3; tentatively, D is TRBD2 (7 bases). Germline lookup yields CDR1 SGHTA and CDR2 FQGTGA. Trimming left V 2 bases short and J 2 bases short, with 14 bases between. The CDR3 consists of 16 residues. The CDR3 DNA follows: TGTGCCAGCAGCTTATGGGGGGGGCCCGACACAGATACGCAGTATTTT. This translates into CASSLWGGPDTDTQYF.

V usage is TRBV7-6 and J usage is TRBJ2-2; D call uncertain. The ends were cut back, 5 bases at V and 0 bases at J, with 10 bases in the middle. CDR3 length equals 15 residues. The germline CDR1 and CDR2 sequences are SGHVS and FNYEAQ. CDR3 sequence (DNA): TGTGCCAGCAGCCCCGTGTACGCGAACACCGGGGAGCTGTTTTTT. Translating gives CASSPVYANTGELFF.

This clonotype was observed many times. The rearrangement joins TRBV7-2 to TRBJ2-1; no clear D. CDR1 and CDR2 (germline): SGHTA, FQGNSA. The CDR3 is 11 amino acids. Trimming pared 5 bases from V and 6 bases from J, leaving 5 bases between. CDR3 loop: CASSAFNEQFF. The CDR3 DNA is TGTGCCAGCAGCGCCTTCAATGAGCAGTTCTTC. The full variable domain, rest sourced from reference TRBV7-2 and TRBJ2-1, is GAGVSQSPSNKVTEKGKDVELRCDPISGHTALYWYRQSLGQGLEFLIYFQGNSAPDKSGLPSDRFSAERTGGSVSTLTIQRTQQEDSAVYLCASSAFNEQFFGPGTRLTVL.

This clonotype showed up many times. This chain joins TRBV2 and TRBJ2-5; tentative D call: TRBD2 (5 bases). Per the germline V gene, CDR1 is SNHLY and CDR2 is FYNNEI. The V end was cut by 6 bases, the J end by 4 bases, with 21 bases between. CDR3 length: 16 residues. The CDR3 DNA follows: TGTGCCAGCAGGATAGGGAGTGGGGTTTACGGAGAGACCCAGTACTTC. Its protein is CASRIGSGVYGETQYF.

The chain is built from TRBV7-9 and TRBJ2-5, with 10 bases fitting TRBD1. Looked up from germline, CDR1 is SEHNR and CDR2 is FQNEAQ (reference sequence). This CDR3 is 15 amino acids long. V gave up 4 bases and J gave up 11 bases; unmatched junction bases: 13. CDR3 DNA: TGTGCCAGCAGCTCCGACAGGGGGCGCAAAAATGAGCAGTACTTC. It is translated as CASSSDRGRKNEQYF.

Regarding this clonotype: A clone one base away is much larger, so this may be a read error. The V gene is TRBV7-3, the J gene TRBJ2-3, with D possibly being TRBD2 (7 bases). The length of the CDR3 is 17 residues. Germline-derived CDR1 and CDR2 are SGHTA and FQGTGA. Trimming stripped 5 bases from V and 5 bases from J, with 23 bases between. The CDR3 nucleotides are TGTGCCAGCAGCCTAGATCCGGGACGGGGGGCTAAAGATACGCAGTATTTT. Translating it yields CASSLDPGRGAKDTQYF.

V usage is TRBV6-2 or TRBV6-3 and J usage is TRBJ1-5; D uncertain. The CDR3 loop spans 12 amino acids. CDR1 is MNHEY and CDR2 is SVGEGT in the germline V gene. Trimming took off 2 bases at V and 12 bases at J, with 11 bases between the two ends. CDR3 bases: TGTGCCAGCAGTTACGCGGGAGAGCTCCAGCATTTT. This encodes CASSYAGELQHF.